The sequence of this TCR beta chain was determined in a study of OX40 agonist ivuxolimab in advanced cancers. General study results and limits: The specificity for antigen of the expanded peripheral T cells was not determined.

Of note for this clone: Antigen specificity is unknown.

Sequencing was performed with immunoSEQ multiplex PCR; in TCRdb, only in-frame clones are kept and a portion is missing. This table has roughly 63,000 clones, 80% to 90% appearing once. V was cut by 3 bases and J by 2 bases, with 13 bases left in between. This CDR3 region has 15 residues. CDR1 ENHRY and CDR2 SYGVKD come from the germline V gene. This material consisted of CD4+ or CD8+ T cells sorted from blood, taken in a trial of the OX40 agonist ivuxolimab. The sequence was obtained from an adult with an advanced solid tumor such as melanoma, head and neck, liver or kidney cancer. The chain couples TRBV10-3 to TRBJ1-2; no clear D. As DNA, the CDR3 is TGTGCCATCAGTGATCAATCGCTAACAAACTATGGCTACACCTTC. It specifies CAISDQSLTNYGYTF.